Following are 27 T cell receptor beta chains from one sample sequenced in a study of blood T cells in healthy people across ages. Sample-barcoded 5' priming and a J-beta primer mix drove a second PCR of about 6 to 12 cycles. A single record per CDR3 protein comes from TCRdb applying MiXCR to the 5' RACE reads. The table includes roughly 2 million distinct CDR3 sequences, around half detected once. The sample consisted of blood. The source of these receptors is a middle-aged woman in good health.

The chain uses TRBV7-9 and TRBJ2-5, with TRBD1 matching over 8 bases. Germline CDR1 reads SEHNR; CDR2 reads FQNEAQ (reference sequence). The junction had 11 bases not matched to a gene; V was cut back by 5 bases and J by 0 bases. CDR3 length: 17 amino acids. The CDR3 DNA reads TGTGCCAGCAGCCCACTTCTCGGGACAGGCCACCAAGAGACCCAGTACTTC. This codes for CASSPLLGTGHQETQYF.

This clonotype was seen once. The chain has TRBV7-8 and TRBJ2-5, with 7 positions matching TRBD1. The length of the CDR3 is 15 residues. Germline trimming cut 5 bases from V and 1 base from J; bases unmatched to any gene: 7. Germline CDR1 SGHVS, CDR2 FQNEAQ. CDR3 DNA: TGTGCCAGCAGCGCCCGGGACAGAATCCAAGAGACCCAGTACTTC. Translating it yields CASSARDRIQETQYF.

This clonotype was seen a handful of times. This sequence joins TRBV7-2 and TRBJ1-4; 7 positions match TRBD1. Germline trimming cut 2 bases from V and 5 bases from J; bases unmatched to any gene: 5. The germline CDR1 and CDR2 sequences are SGHTA and FQGNSA. This CDR3 comprises 15 residues. The CDR3 sequence is CASSLQTGLNEKLFF. The CDR3 DNA is TGTGCCAGCAGCTTACAGACAGGGTTGAATGAAAAACTGTTTTTT.

Notes on this clonotype: An end of the junction does not agree with germline; a read error may underlie this. The chain carries TRBV15 and TRBJ2-6; TRBD1 matches 8 bases. The germline gives CDR1 LNHNV, CDR2 YYDKDF (reference sequence). The CDR3 loop spans 15 amino acids. The CDR3 DNA sequence: TGTGCCACCAGCGGAGACAGGGGTCGGGCCAACGTCCTGACTTTC. This gives the protein CATSGDRGRANVLTF.

The chain is built from TRBV10-3 and TRBJ1-6, with D hard to call. Looked up from germline, CDR1 is ENHRY and CDR2 is SYGVKD. The CDR3 is made up of 14 amino acids. The V and J ends lost 6 bases and 5 bases respectively, with 11 bases between them. The CDR3 loop is CAIREGGHNSPLHF. Written as DNA, the CDR3 is TGTGCCATCAGGGAGGGTGGCCATAATTCACCCCTCCACTTT.

This chain links TRBV20-1 with TRBJ1-5, with D possibly TRBD1 on 6 matching bases. This CDR3 spans 17 amino acids. Trimming stripped 0 bases from V and 4 bases from J, with 19 bases between. Germline-derived CDR1 and CDR2 are DFQATT and SNEGSKA (reference sequence). This CDR3 is CSARDEGRGRSNQPQHF. Here the CDR3 DNA reads TGCAGTGCTAGAGATGAAGGCAGGGGCCGGTCTAATCAGCCCCAGCATTTT.

The J gene is TRBJ2-5, the V gene TRBV27; possible D gene TRBD1, 6 bases. Per the germline V gene, CDR1 is MNHEY and CDR2 is SMNVEV (reference sequence). V lost 5 bases to trimming and J lost 1 base, with 14 bases between them. The CDR3 length is 15 residues. Here the CDR3 DNA reads TGTGCCAGCAGTCACCCCGGGACAATCCAAGAGACCCAGTACTTC. This encodes CASSHPGTIQETQYF.

The rearrangement links TRBV12-3 or TRBV12-4 to TRBJ2-1; D remains ambiguous. Trimming removed 8 bases from V and 7 bases from J, with 9 bases in between. The CDR3 extends over 11 amino acids. CDR3 loop: CASPGRNEQFF. The CDR3 DNA follows: TGTGCCAGCCCCGGACGGAATGAGCAGTTCTTC.

This clonotype was recorded a few times. The chain employs TRBV6-2 or TRBV6-3 and TRBJ2-1; D uncertain. The V gene's germline CDR1 is MNHEY and CDR2 SVGEGT. V lost 3 bases and J 10 bases, leaving 19 bases between the germline ends. The length of the CDR3 is 15 residues. In DNA form, the CDR3 reads TGTGCCAGCAGTTATTACACAGTCCTCGTGGGGGAGCAGTTCTTC. Its translation: CASSYYTVLVGEQFF.

The chain is built from TRBV7-9 and TRBJ1-5; D possibly corresponds to TRBD1 (6 bases). From germline, CDR1 is SEHNR and CDR2 FQNEAQ (reference sequence). CDR3 length: 14 residues. V lost 5 bases and J 4 bases, leaving 12 bases between the germline ends. The CDR3 is CASSNPGTNQPQHF. In DNA form, the CDR3 reads TGTGCCAGCAGCAACCCCGGGACAAATCAGCCCCAGCATTTT.

This sequence joins TRBV29-1 and TRBJ1-1; D unresolved. The germline V and J ends were trimmed by 7 bases and 4 bases, with 13 bases remaining between them. The length of the CDR3 is 12 residues. Germline assignment: CDR1 SQVTM and CDR2 ANQGSEA. The CDR3: CSATPGFTEAFF. The DNA of the CDR3 is TGCAGCGCAACTCCGGGATTCACTGAAGCTTTCTTT.

The chain employs TRBV12-3 or TRBV12-4 and TRBJ1-5; a weak D match, TRBD1 (6 bases). CDR3 length equals 14 residues. With 4 bases removed from V and 7 bases from J, the gap between germline ends came to 14 bases. The CDR3 reads CASSSQTGKQPQHF. The CDR3 nucleotides read TGTGCCAGCAGTTCCCAGACAGGAAAGCAGCCCCAGCATTTT.

CDR3 DNA sequence: TGTGCCAGCAGTTACATCCTGGGCGGGGGGGGTGTTGGTGAGCAGTTCTTC. It translates to CASSYILGGGGVGEQFF. The rearrangement joins TRBV6-6 to TRBJ2-1, with 9 bases identical to TRBD2. J gave up 9 bases and V 2 bases, and 14 bases lay outside the gene matches. CDR1 and CDR2 (germline): MNHNY, SVGAGI (reference sequence). The CDR3 extends over 17 amino acids.

The chain couples TRBV27 to TRBJ2-3; TRBD2 agrees at 8 bases. CDR3 size: 18 residues. Germline V gene sequence: CDR1 MNHEY, CDR2 SMNVEV (reference sequence). V lost 0 bases, J lost 3 bases, and 11 bases stayed unmatched. The CDR3 here is CASSLSPAGVSRTDTQYF. In DNA form, the CDR3 reads TGTGCCAGCAGTTTATCTCCAGCGGGGGTTTCCCGAACAGATACGCAGTATTTT.

Only a few counts were recorded for this clonotype. The rearrangement links TRBV4-1 to TRBJ2-3, with 7 nucleotides matching TRBD2. V shed 1 base, J shed 2 bases, and the junction held 12 bases outside the gene matches. Germline-derived CDR1 and CDR2 are MGHRA and YSYEKL. The CDR3 is 18 amino acids. The CDR3 protein is CASSQGKAGVTTTDTQYF. Here the CDR3 DNA reads TGCGCCAGCAGCCAAGGAAAGGCGGGGGTTACCACCACAGATACGCAGTATTTT.

This clonotype was counted at least ten times. The gene calls are TRBV28 and TRBJ2-7; no definite D call. The CDR3 has 12 amino acids. The germline V gene encodes CDR1 MDHEN and CDR2 SYDVKM. V lost 2 bases and J 3 bases, leaving 5 bases between the germline ends. This CDR3 reads CASSLQNYEQYF. CDR3 DNA sequence: TGTGCCAGCAGTTTACAGAACTACGAGCAGTACTTC.

A few counts support this clonotype. The chain is built from TRBV7-2 and TRBJ2-3; D is unclear. V dropped 8 bases and J dropped 6 bases, with 15 bases sitting between them. Germline V CDR1 and CDR2: SGHTA, FQGNSA. There are 13 residues in the CDR3. The CDR3 region is CASRLEVLDTQYF. As DNA, the CDR3 is TGTGCCAGCCGCCTTGAGGTTCTCGATACGCAGTATTTT.

With regard to this clonotype: A read error may explain this, as a much larger clone is one base away. V usage is TRBV6-5 and J usage is TRBJ1-6; 11 positions match TRBD1. CDR1 is MNHEY, CDR2 SVGAGI, per germline. The CDR3 spans 15 residues. The trim removed 8 bases at V and 11 bases at J, leaving 11 bases unmatched. CDR3 nucleotides: TGTGCCAGCCAGGTGGGACAGGGGGGAGTTCCACCCCTCCACTTT. This sequence encodes CASQVGQGGVPPLHF.

There are a few counts of this clonotype. The J gene is TRBJ2-2, the V gene TRBV29-1; D unresolved. V shed 3 bases and J shed 3 bases, with 5 bases lying between them. This CDR3 spans 12 amino acids. The germline V gene encodes CDR1 SQVTM and CDR2 ANQGSEA. The DNA of the CDR3 is TGCAGCGTTGATACGCACACCGGGGAGCTGTTTTTT. It codes for CSVDTHTGELFF.

The chain is built from TRBV5-6 and TRBJ2-3; tentatively, D is TRBD1 or TRBD2 (6 bases each). Germline-derived CDR1 and CDR2 are SGHDT and YYEEEE. The CDR3 is 16 amino acids. The V gene lost 4 bases and the J gene lost 2 bases, with 17 bases spanning the gap. The CDR3 DNA sequence: TGTGCCAGCAGCCTAAGCGGGCAGGGGCACACAGATACGCAGTATTTT. It encodes CASSLSGQGHTDTQYF.

The chain carries TRBV6-2 or TRBV6-3 and TRBJ1-2; D may be TRBD1 (5 bases). Trimming pared 6 bases from V and 8 bases from J, leaving 22 bases between. The CDR3 covers 15 residues. The germline gives CDR1 MNHEY, CDR2 SVGEGT. CDR3 in amino acids: CASRSAGRTMYGYTF. The CDR3 DNA reads as TGTGCCAGCAGGTCCGCGGGGCGAACTATGTACGGCTACACCTTC.

V usage is TRBV20-1 and J usage is TRBJ1-6, with D hard to call. CDR3 size: 15 residues. The germline CDR1 and CDR2 sequences are DFQATT and SNEGSKA (reference sequence). V dropped 2 bases and J dropped 5 bases, with 13 bases sitting between them. CDR3 DNA sequence: TGCAGTGCTAGATTCCGACCTGCGGATAATTCACCCCTCCACTTT. Its translation is CSARFRPADNSPLHF.

DNA for the CDR3: TGTGCCAGCAGTCTCGGGACAGCGCTAACAACTAATGAAAAACTGTTTTTT. Translated, it gives CASSLGTALTTNEKLFF. The chain is built from TRBV4-2 and TRBJ1-4; 7 positions agree with TRBD1. The CDR3 is 17 residues long. V dropped 6 bases and J dropped 0; count of bases not matched to a gene: 10. CDR1 and CDR2 from the germline V gene are LGHNA and YNFKEQ.

This sequence joins TRBV5-1 and TRBJ2-5; D remains ambiguous. V lost 3 bases and J lost 4, with 10 bases in between. Germline CDR1 SGHRS, CDR2 YFSETQ. The CDR3 length is 13 residues. CDR3 region: CASSSHEVETQYF. The CDR3 nucleotides are TGCGCCAGCAGCTCTCATGAAGTAGAGACCCAGTACTTC.

This chain connects TRBV5-1 to TRBJ1-6; D uncertain. The CDR3 sequence is 16 residues long. Deletions cut 2 bases from V and 9 bases from J, with 18 bases between. The germline V gene has CDR1 SGHRS and CDR2 YFSETQ. As DNA, the CDR3 is TGCGCCAGCAGCTTAGGTTCGGCCGCCTCGGGTTCACCCCTCCACTTT. Translated, it gives CASSLGSAASGSPLHF.

This chain uses TRBV27 with TRBJ2-3; the match to TRBD1 covers 8 bases. J gave up 0 bases and V 2 bases, and 10 bases lay outside the gene matches. The CDR3 has 18 residues. CDR1 MNHEY and CDR2 SMNVEV come from the germline V gene (reference sequence). The CDR3 sequence: CASSLRPPQGASTDTQYF. The CDR3 region has the DNA TGTGCCAGCAGTTTAAGACCCCCCCAGGGGGCTAGCACAGATACGCAGTATTTT.

This clonotype was observed a few times. This rearrangement joins TRBV5-1 to TRBJ1-2; D is possibly TRBD1 (5 bases). The length of the CDR3 is 13 residues. Germline V gene lookup returns CDR1 SGHRS and CDR2 YFSETQ. V was trimmed by 4 bases and J by 2 bases, leaving 9 bases between them. The CDR3 nucleotides are TGCGCCAGCAGCAACGGGGGGAACTATGGCTACACCTTC. This sequence encodes CASSNGGNYGYTF.